What follows are 28 T cell receptor beta chains derived from one specimen sequenced in a study of blood T cell repertoires in COVID-19. Clones were sequenced by immunoSEQ multiplex PCR, and TCRdb holds only the in-frame ones, with some missing. The sample carries some 410,000 clones, 70% to 90% recorded once. Sample: PBMCs or T cells enriched from blood (not recorded which). The receptors here all came from a woman in her twenties or thirties with acute COVID-19.

J is TRBJ1-2 and V is TRBV7-2; TRBD1 agrees at 9 bases. CDR1 is SGHTA, CDR2 FQGNSA, per germline. The CDR3 has 15 amino acids. Trimming at V came to 5 bases and at J to 8 bases, leaving 12 bases not matched to a gene. The CDR3 reads CASSPNTGGAGGYTF. CDR3 sequence (DNA): TGTGCCAGCAGCCCGAATACAGGGGGCGCGGGGGGCTACACCTTC.

This chain joins TRBV2 and TRBJ1-3; TRBD1 aligns across 8 bases. CDR3 length: 15 amino acids. The germline V gene has CDR1 SNHLY and CDR2 FYNNEI. V trimming: 6 bases; J trimming: 3 bases; junction bases outside the gene matches: 7. Here the CDR3 DNA reads TGTGCCAGCAGCACTGACGACAGGGGTGGAAACACCATATATTTT. Its protein product is CASSTDDRGGNTIYF.

The rearrangement joins TRBV3-1 (or the pseudogene TRBV3-2) to TRBJ1-1; maybe TRBD1 (5 bases). The CDR3 sequence is 14 residues long. In germline, CDR1 is LGHDT, CDR2 YNNKEL (reference sequence). The germline V and J ends were trimmed by 1 base and 5 bases, with 11 bases remaining between them. The chain's CDR3 is CASSQGWGGTEAFF. CDR3 nucleotides: TGTGCCAGCAGCCAAGGGTGGGGGGGTACTGAAGCTTTCTTT.

The CDR3 loop reads CASSIGLAGGRGTDTQYF. The CDR3 DNA reads as TGTGCCAGTAGTATAGGACTAGCGGGGGGGCGCGGCACAGATACGCAGTATTTT. V usage is TRBV19 and J usage is TRBJ2-3; 14 bases are shared with TRBD2. After removal of 1 base from V and 1 base from J, the junction contained 4 bases not matched to a gene. CDR1 is LNHDA and CDR2 is SQIVND in the germline V gene (reference sequence). This CDR3 is built from 18 residues.

This clone appeared a single time. The chain couples TRBV7-7 to TRBJ2-1; TRBD2 aligns across 11 bases. With 5 bases clipped from V and 4 bases from J, the junction kept 7 bases outside the gene matches. CDR1 is SSHAT and CDR2 is FNYEAQ in the germline V gene (reference sequence). This CDR3 comprises 16 residues. The CDR3 reads CASSPRLAGRYNEQFF. The CDR3 nucleotides read TGTGCCAGCAGCCCCCGACTAGCGGGGCGTTACAATGAGCAGTTCTTC.

The chain's CDR3 is CASRAGQSARSNQPQHF. CDR3 nucleotide sequence: TGTGCCAGCAGGGCAGGACAGTCCGCACGTAGCAATCAGCCCCAGCATTTT. The chain joins TRBV2 to TRBJ1-5; the D gene is possibly TRBD1 (6 bases). V gave up 6 bases and J gave up 0 bases, with 18 bases separating them. The CDR3 covers 17 residues. Germline V gives CDR1 SNHLY, CDR2 FYNNEI.

V gene TRBV5-1 combines with J gene TRBJ2-1; perhaps TRBD2 as D (7 bases). Trimming removed 2 bases from V and 6 bases from J, with 15 bases in between. The CDR3 is 15 amino acids. The germline V gene has CDR1 SGHRS and CDR2 YFSETQ. Here the CDR3 DNA reads TGCGCCAGCAGCTTTTCGGGGGGCCCCGCCAATGAGCAGTTCTTC. Residues: CASSFSGGPANEQFF.

The genes are TRBV25-1 and TRBJ2-7; TRBD1 matches 9 bases. Trimming cost V 4 bases and J 3 bases; bases outside gene matches: 4. Germline values: CDR1 MGHDK, CDR2 SYGVNS. CDR3 length: 14 residues. For the CDR3, the DNA is TGTGCCAGCAGTGCAACGGACAGGGGCTACGAGCAGTACTTC. It yields the protein CASSATDRGYEQYF.

The gene calls are TRBV19 and TRBJ1-2; tentative D call: TRBD1 (6 bases). Trimming pared 8 bases from V and 1 base from J, leaving 20 bases between. This CDR3 has 16 amino acids. Germline lookup yields CDR1 LNHDA and CDR2 SQIVND (reference sequence). CDR3 loop: CASQTKNRDGNYGYTF. The CDR3 DNA sequence: TGTGCCAGTCAGACGAAAAACAGGGATGGTAACTATGGCTACACCTTC.

This clone showed up just a few times. This chain connects TRBV6-4 to TRBJ1-1; D not resolved. The CDR3 extends over 15 amino acids. Trimming took 4 bases from V and 0 from J, leaving 12 bases between them. Germline CDR1 is MRHNA and CDR2 is SNTAGT. CDR3: CASSAQSGVNTEAFF. CDR3 DNA sequence: TGTGCCAGCAGTGCACAATCGGGAGTGAACACTGAAGCTTTCTTT.

In its sample, this clone was seen once. V usage is TRBV5-1 and J usage is TRBJ2-7; 13 bases align to TRBD2. There are 15 residues in the CDR3. Germline V CDR1 and CDR2: SGHRS, YFSETQ. With 3 bases clipped from V and 2 bases from J, the junction kept 2 bases outside the gene matches. CDR3 nucleotides: TGCGCCAGCAGCTCCACTAGCGGGGGGGCCTACGAGCAGTACTTC. Translation gives CASSSTSGGAYEQYF. The whole variable domain, filled in from reference TRBV5-1 and TRBJ2-7, reads KAGVTQTPRYLIKTRGQQVTLSCSPISGHRSVSWYQQTPGQGLQFLFEYFSETQRNKGNFPGRFSGRQFSNSRSEMNVSTLELGDSALYLCASSSTSGGAYEQYFGPGTRLTVT.

J is TRBJ2-7 and V is TRBV5-1, with 10 nucleotides matching TRBD1. CDR1 and CDR2 (germline): SGHRS, YFSETQ. V was pared by 8 bases and J by 3 bases, with 5 bases of the junction left unmatched. The CDR3 is made up of 13 amino acids. As DNA, the CDR3 is TGCGCCAGGCCGACAGGGGGCGTCTACGAGCAGTACTTC. Its protein is CARPTGGVYEQYF.

V usage is TRBV7-9 and J usage is TRBJ1-3; D possibly corresponds to TRBD1 (5 bases). The CDR3 has 16 residues. The germline V gene has CDR1 SEHNR and CDR2 FQNEAQ (reference sequence). V lost 4 bases to trimming and J lost 0 bases, with 13 bases between them. The DNA for the CDR3 is TGTGCCAGCAGCTCGCCTGGGGGGAGCTCTGGAAACACCATATATTTT. This sequence encodes CASSSPGGSSGNTIYF.

This rearrangement joins TRBV5-4 to TRBJ2-7, with 8 nucleotides matching TRBD2. The germline gives CDR1 SGHNT, CDR2 YYREEE (reference sequence). Trimming cost V 3 bases and J 6 bases; bases outside gene matches: 5. The CDR3 consists of 13 residues. The CDR3: CASSSQAGAEQYF. CDR3 sequence (DNA): TGTGCCAGCAGCTCACAAGCGGGGGCCGAGCAGTACTTC.

With regard to this clone: The same CDR3 can be traced to other DNA sequences in this sample. V usage is TRBV11-2 and J usage is TRBJ2-7, with 9 bases aligning to TRBD1. Germline CDR1 and CDR2: SGHAT and FQNNGV. The CDR3 is made up of 13 amino acids. Unmatched junction bases numbered 3, after V lost 4 bases and J lost 5 bases. The chain's CDR3 is CASSSDRGDEQYF. The CDR3 DNA reads as TGTGCCAGCAGCTCCGACAGGGGGGACGAGCAGTACTTC. Full variable domain (remainder filled in from reference TRBV11-2 and TRBJ2-7): EAGVAQSPRYKIIEKRQSVAFWCNPISGHATLYWYQQILGQGPKLLIQFQNNGVVDDSQLPKDRFSAERLKGVDSTLKIQPAKLEDSAVYLCASSSDRGDEQYFGPGTRLTVT.

Turning to this clone: Other DNA sequences in this specimen translate into the identical CDR3. The V gene is TRBV7-3, the J gene TRBJ2-3; D is possibly TRBD2 (6 bases). Trimming stripped 2 bases from V and 2 bases from J, with 8 bases between. The CDR3 runs to 14 residues. Germline V lookup: CDR1 SGHTA, CDR2 FQGTGA. The CDR3 region has the DNA TGTGCCAGCAGCTTAGCGGGGACCACAGATACGCAGTATTTT. Protein sequence: CASSLAGTTDTQYF.

The chain couples TRBV7-7 to TRBJ2-3, with D possibly being TRBD1 (7 bases). The CDR3 extends over 17 amino acids. The germline gives CDR1 SSHAT, CDR2 FNYEAQ (reference sequence). V dropped 6 bases and J dropped 1 base, with 20 bases sitting between them. Here the CDR3 DNA reads TGTGCCAGCAGTAGGGGTGCAGGGGGGAGAGGCACAGATACGCAGTATTTT. It specifies CASSRGAGGRGTDTQYF.

The chain employs TRBV5-6 and TRBJ1-5, with 9 bases aligning to TRBD1. V lost 7 bases, J lost 0 bases, and 17 bases stayed unmatched. The germline gives CDR1 SGHDT, CDR2 YYEEEE. The CDR3 extends over 19 amino acids. DNA of the CDR3: TGTGCCAGCTTGCCTATACCGGGACAGGGATCATATAGCAATCAGCCCCAGCATTTT. It is translated as CASLPIPGQGSYSNQPQHF.

This chain uses TRBV7-2 with TRBJ2-3; TRBD2 agrees at 10 bases. V shed 2 bases, J shed 6 bases, and the junction held 8 bases outside the gene matches. Germline V lookup: CDR1 SGHTA, CDR2 FQGNSA. The CDR3 is 16 amino acids. CDR3 loop: CASSLRERGGGDTQYF. In DNA form, the CDR3 reads TGTGCCAGCAGCTTAAGAGAGCGGGGGGGAGGGGATACGCAGTATTTT.

The J gene is TRBJ2-5, the V gene TRBV6-2 or TRBV6-3; 9 bases are shared with TRBD2. CDR1 is MNHEY, CDR2 SVGEGT, per germline. V lost 1 base to trimming and J lost 4 bases; unmatched junction nucleotides: 7. There are 16 residues in the CDR3. In nucleotides, the CDR3 is TGTGCCAGCAGTTACTACTCTAGCGGGGTAAGAGAGACCCAGTACTTC. Its translation: CASSYYSSGVRETQYF.

The J gene is TRBJ2-7, the V gene TRBV19, with 12 bases matching TRBD1. The CDR3 runs 15 residues. V shed 3 bases, J shed 7 bases, and the junction held 7 bases outside the gene matches. Per germline, CDR1 LNHDA and CDR2 SQIVND (reference sequence). For the CDR3, the DNA is TGTGCCAGTAGTATCCAACGGGACAGGGGGCGGGAGCAGTACTTC. Translation gives CASSIQRDRGREQYF.

This clone appeared once. This chain joins TRBV28 and TRBJ1-1, with a weak D call TRBD1 (5 bases). The germline gives CDR1 MDHEN, CDR2 SYDVKM. V was cut by 4 bases and J by 0 bases, with 12 bases left in between. CDR3 length equals 15 residues. CDR3 sequence reads: CASSSGGSLNTEAFF. Here the CDR3 DNA reads TGTGCCAGCAGTTCCGGGGGGTCGCTGAACACTGAAGCTTTCTTT. Drawing the rest from reference TRBV28 and TRBJ1-1, the complete variable domain is DVKVTQSSRYLVKRTGEKVFLECVQDMDHENMFWYRQDPGLGLRLIYFSYDVKMKEKGDIPEGYSVSREKKERFSLILESASTNQTSMYLCASSSGGSLNTEAFFGQGTRLTVV.

V usage is TRBV12-3 or TRBV12-4 and J usage is TRBJ1-1; D might be TRBD1 (6 bases). Trimming removed 6 bases at V and 5 bases at J, with 13 bases between. The CDR3 runs 13 residues. The chain's CDR3 is CASRATGITEAFF. For the CDR3, the DNA is TGTGCCAGCAGAGCTACAGGGATAACTGAAGCTTTCTTT.

The rearrangement uses TRBV19 and TRBJ2-7, with 8 positions matching TRBD1. Germline V gene lookup returns CDR1 LNHDA and CDR2 SQIVND (reference sequence). V gave up 6 bases and J gave up 2 bases; unmatched junction bases: 9. The CDR3 has 15 residues. The chain's CDR3 is CASSRAGGETYEQYF. In DNA form, the CDR3 reads TGTGCCAGTAGCAGGGCAGGGGGCGAGACCTACGAGCAGTACTTC.

J is TRBJ2-7 and V is TRBV4-2, with D perhaps matching TRBD1 (5 bases). The CDR3 has 12 amino acids. Germline-derived CDR1 and CDR2 are LGHNA and YNFKEQ. The V end lost 3 bases, the J end lost 4 bases, and 7 bases lay between the germline ends. CDR3 in amino acids: CASSQQGYEQYF. CDR3 coding DNA: TGTGCCAGCAGCCAGCAGGGATACGAGCAGTACTTC.

This clone was found once. This chain uses TRBV24-1 with TRBJ2-7; the D gene is possibly TRBD2 (5 bases). V gave up 7 bases and J gave up 7 bases, with 22 bases separating them. Germline V gene data show CDR1 as KGHDR and CDR2 as SFDVKD. The CDR3 has 15 amino acids. CDR3 bases: TGTGCCACCAGCGCACGGGGTGCGGCTCTCCCGGAGCAGTACTTC. Encoded protein: CATSARGAALPEQYF.

Only one count was recorded for this clone. This chain joins TRBV28 and TRBJ1-5; 8 bases align to TRBD1. Per germline, CDR1 MDHEN and CDR2 SYDVKM. Trimming removed 6 bases from V and 0 bases from J; junction bases left unmatched: 7. This CDR3 is 16 amino acids long. CDR3 bases: TGTGCCAGCAGCCACGGACAGGGTTATAGCAATCAGCCCCAGCATTTT. Residues: CASSHGQGYSNQPQHF.

The chain has TRBV4-3 and TRBJ1-1; TRBD1 matches at 7 bases. Trimming at V came to 5 bases and at J to 3 bases, leaving 9 bases not matched to a gene. The CDR3 is 15 residues long. Looked up from germline, CDR1 is LGHNA and CDR2 is YSLEER. CDR3 sequence reads: CASSKSGGLDTEAFF. The CDR3 bases are TGCGCCAGCAGCAAATCAGGGGGGCTCGACACTGAAGCTTTCTTT.